This T cell receptor beta chain was sequenced for a study of CD8 T cells in ankylosing spondylitis. Overall study results and limits: In the blood and synovial fluid of reactive arthritis, some motif variants had been previously reported.

About this clonotype itself: Its antigen is still unknown.

Each TCR beta library was made by quantitative 5'-RACE that incorporated molecular barcodes. Each CDR3 protein gets one entry after TCRdb re-called the 5' RACE reads with MiXCR. The sample contains a few hundred thousand distinct CDR3 sequences, 15% to 25% of which appear only once. This CDR3 is built from 13 residues. Germline V gene lookup returns CDR1 MDHEN and CDR2 SYDVKM. The ends lost 7 bases at V and 4 bases at J; junction bases unmatched: 5. The chain couples TRBV28 to TRBJ2-5; the match to TRBD1 covers 8 bases. Sequenced material: blood, either unsorted or a sorted T cell fraction (not recorded which). This receptor was identified in a male donor with ankylosing spondylitis or in good health (not recorded which). This CDR3 is CASTRQGRETQYF. CDR3 sequence (DNA): TGTGCCAGCACCCGACAGGGGCGAGAGACCCAGTACTTC.